These T cell receptor beta chains were read from a single sample in a study of blood T cell repertoires in COVID-19. Sequencing used immunoSEQ multiplex PCR; TCRdb keeps in-frame clones, though not all of them. The sample yields some 310,000 clones, around 90% seen once. Sequenced sample: peripheral blood. The receptors here all came from a man in his forties or fifties with active or convalescent COVID-19. Each CDR3 is given with its conserved first and last residue. Fields, in order: V gene, D gene, J gene, clone size, CDR3 protein, CDR3 DNA. D genes are given only for firm matches. Not all rows give a size; the values are once, few, many and, for expanded clones, a class.

>TRBV30|NA|TRBJ2-3|once
CAWSVGGVGTDTQYF
TGTGCCTGGAGTGTAGGGGGAGTGGGGACAGATACGCAGTATTTT
>TRBV28|NA|TRBJ2-3|NA
CASSPSLGGTDTQYF
TGTGCCAGCAGCCCAAGCCTGGGCGGCACAGATACGCAGTATTTT
>TRBV7-2|TRBD1|TRBJ1-3|NA
CASSSQQGAAGNTIYF
TGTGCCAGCAGCTCTCAGCAGGGGGCCGCTGGAAACACCATATATTTT
>TRBV3-1/TRBV3-2|NA|TRBJ1-1|NA
CASSPRGFNTEAFF
TGTGCCAGCAGCCCCCGGGGGTTCAACACTGAAGCTTTCTTT
>TRBV12-3/TRBV12-4|NA|TRBJ1-1|NA
CASTQNTEAFF
TGTGCCAGCACCCAGAACACTGAAGCTTTCTTT
>TRBV4-1|NA|TRBJ1-3|NA
CASSQEGQPGNTIYF
TGCGCCAGCAGCCAAGAAGGACAGCCTGGAAACACCATATATTTT
>TRBV11-2|NA|TRBJ2-7|NA
CASSLSGWSGFYEQYF
TGTGCCAGCAGCTTAAGCGGCTGGAGCGGCTTCTACGAGCAGTACTTC
>TRBV28|TRBD2|TRBJ2-1|NA
CASSLLLLAGGWGSYNEQFF
TGTGCCAGCAGTCTACTTTTACTAGCGGGAGGGTGGGGCTCCTACAATGAGCAGTTCTTC
>TRBV30|TRBD2|TRBJ2-1|NA
CAWAGGPSSRSYNEQFF
TGTGCCTGGGCGGGGGGACCTTCTTCGCGCTCCTACAATGAGCAGTTCTTC
>TRBV7-9|TRBD1|TRBJ1-6|NA
CASSSGQGSSPLHF
TGTGCCAGCAGCTCGGGACAGGGAAGTTCACCCCTCCACTTT
>TRBV2|NA|TRBJ1-1|NA
CASSVNRMNTEAFF
TGTGCCAGCAGTGTGAACAGGATGAACACTGAAGCTTTCTTT
>TRBV7-3|NA|TRBJ2-3|once
CASSPLRGARGTDTQYF
TGTGCCAGCAGCCCCCTAAGGGGGGCCAGGGGGACAGATACGCAGTATTTT
>TRBV11-3|TRBD1|TRBJ1-5|few
CASSLGQGPGNQPQHF
TGTGCCAGCAGCCTCGGACAGGGCCCTGGGAATCAGCCCCAGCATTTT
>TRBV5-4|TRBD2|TRBJ2-7|NA
CASSLLADTYEQYF
TGTGCCAGCAGCTTGCTAGCGGATACCTACGAGCAGTACTTC
>TRBV11-3|TRBD1|TRBJ2-1|NA
CASSAQGQGEYNEQFF
TGTGCCAGCAGCGCCCAGGGACAGGGGGAATACAATGAGCAGTTCTTC
>TRBV7-8|TRBD1|TRBJ1-2|few
CASSRQGARTNYGYTF
TGTGCCAGCAGCCGACAGGGGGCGCGTACAAACTATGGCTACACCTTC
>TRBV4-2|TRBD1|TRBJ2-7|NA
CASSQRTGVRYEQYF
TGTGCCAGCAGCCAACGGACAGGGGTCCGTTACGAGCAGTACTTC
>TRBV9|NA|TRBJ1-2|NA
CASSVAQGGRDGYTF
TGTGCCAGCAGCGTAGCGCAGGGTGGGAGGGATGGCTACACCTTC
>TRBV11-1|TRBD2|TRBJ2-3|NA
CASSSRGSGTDTQYF
TGTGCCAGCAGCTCGCGGGGGTCAGGCACAGATACGCAGTATTTT
>TRBV19|NA|TRBJ2-5|NA
CASSIDKGPGKQYF
TGTGCCAGTAGTATCGATAAAGGGCCGGGGAAGCAGTACTTC
>TRBV6-5|NA|TRBJ1-1|NA
CASTSFDGAAAFF
TGTGCCAGCACCAGTTTCGACGGCGCGGCGGCTTTCTTT
>TRBV28|TRBD1|TRBJ2-5|NA
CASRLSGQGQETQYF
TGTGCCAGCAGGCTGTCTGGACAGGGCCAAGAGACCCAGTACTTC
>TRBV5-1|NA|TRBJ2-5|NA
CASTLMGAAQETQYF
TGCGCCAGCACCTTGATGGGGGCGGCACAAGAGACCCAGTACTTC
>TRBV28|NA|TRBJ1-3|few
CASSLSALSEPGNTIYF
TGTGCCAGCAGTTTATCCGCCCTCAGTGAACCTGGAAACACCATATATTTT
>TRBV7-9|TRBD1|TRBJ1-2|NA
CASSPPTGRIYGYTF
TGTGCCAGCAGCCCCCCGACAGGGAGAATCTACGGCTACACCTTC
>TRBV5-1|TRBD2|TRBJ2-5|NA
CASSPRLAGDQETQYF
TGCGCCAGCAGCCCCCGACTAGCGGGGGACCAAGAGACCCAGTACTTC
>TRBV5-1|TRBD2|TRBJ2-1|once
CASSPGTSQFHEQFF
TGCGCCAGCAGCCCCGGGACTAGTCAATTTCATGAGCAGTTCTTC
>TRBV7-2|NA|TRBJ1-3|NA
CASSLTAYSGNTIYF
TGTGCCAGCAGCCTAACAGCTTACTCTGGAAACACCATATATTTT
>TRBV7-2|TRBD1|TRBJ2-7|NA
CASSPWTGAYEQYF
TGTGCCAGCAGCCCGTGGACAGGTGCCTACGAGCAGTACTTC
>TRBV2|TRBD2|TRBJ2-3|NA
CASSDSGSGTDTQYF
TGTGCCAGCAGTGATAGCGGGAGTGGCACAGATACGCAGTATTTT
>TRBV4-3|NA|TRBJ2-5|NA
CASSQDAADSETQYF
TGCGCCAGCAGCCAAGATGCAGCGGACTCGGAGACCCAGTACTTC
>TRBV7-9|TRBD2|TRBJ2-3|NA
CASSSWGTSGNTDTQYF
TGTGCCAGCAGCTCTTGGGGGACTAGCGGGAACACAGATACGCAGTATTTT
>TRBV4-3|TRBD1|TRBJ2-2|NA
CASSQDGWGQGPTGELFF
TGCGCCAGCAGCCAAGATGGGTGGGGACAGGGGCCCACCGGGGAGCTGTTTTTT
>TRBV7-9|NA|TRBJ1-1|NA
CASSLSGSNTEAFF
TGTGCCAGCAGCTTATCCGGGTCCAACACTGAAGCTTTCTTT
>TRBV4-3|NA|TRBJ2-1|NA
CASSQDSRRSSYNEQFF
TGCGCCAGCAGCCAAGATAGTCGGAGGAGCTCCTACAATGAGCAGTTCTTC
>TRBV12-3/TRBV12-4|TRBD1|TRBJ2-7|once
CASSLGQNYEQYF
TGTGCCAGCAGTTTGGGACAGAACTACGAGCAGTACTTC
>TRBV28|TRBD1|TRBJ1-3|NA
CASSTGAARNTIYF
TGTGCCAGCAGTACAGGGGCAGCCCGAAACACCATATATTTT
>TRBV7-2|TRBD2|TRBJ2-3|NA
CASSLASPGLAGGPRRDTQYF
TGTGCCAGCAGCTTAGCGTCGCCGGGACTAGCGGGGGGGCCTAGGAGAGATACGCAGTATTTT
>TRBV7-8|TRBD2|TRBJ2-1|NA
CASSLVLAGKLFGEQFF
TGTGCCAGCAGCTTAGTGTTAGCGGGGAAACTCTTCGGCGAGCAGTTCTTC
>TRBV19|TRBD1|TRBJ1-5|few
CASSTLQGADGNQPQHF
TGTGCCAGTAGTACCTTACAGGGGGCGGACGGCAATCAGCCCCAGCATTTT
>TRBV5-1|NA|TRBJ2-6|NA
CASSPSDSSGANVLTF
TGCGCCAGCAGCCCATCGGACAGCTCTGGGGCCAACGTCCTGACTTTC
>TRBV5-6|NA|TRBJ2-3|NA
CASSLVGPTDTQYF
TGTGCCAGCAGCTTGGTGGGGCCGACAGATACGCAGTATTTT
>TRBV5-4|TRBD2|TRBJ2-1|NA
CASKNPGLRAQFF
TGTGCCAGCAAAAATCCGGGACTACGTGCGCAGTTCTTC
>TRBV28|TRBD1|TRBJ1-2|NA
CASSLPPTGGYGYTF
TGTGCCAGCAGTTTGCCGCCCACAGGGGGCTATGGCTACACCTTC
>TRBV18|NA|TRBJ1-1|NA
CASSPQSGELNTEAFF
TGTGCCAGCTCACCACAATCCGGAGAATTGAACACTGAAGCTTTCTTT
>TRBV28|TRBD1|TRBJ1-2|NA
CASSSTTGGQGIGGGYTF
TGTGCCAGCAGTTCCACAACCGGGGGACAGGGAATAGGAGGGGGCTACACCTTC
>TRBV7-6|NA|TRBJ2-5|NA
CASSLYTGSQETQYF
TGTGCCAGCAGCCTCTATACCGGGTCTCAAGAGACCCAGTACTTC
>TRBV4-1|TRBD1|TRBJ1-1|NA
CASSQGQGGNTEAFF
TGCGCCAGCAGCCAAGGACAGGGTGGGAACACTGAAGCTTTCTTT
>TRBV11-2|TRBD1|TRBJ1-1|NA
CASSADRDVTEAFF
TGTGCCAGCAGCGCAGACAGGGATGTCACTGAAGCTTTCTTT
>TRBV5-6|TRBD1|TRBJ1-5|NA
CASSRLGGQGGNQPQHF
TGTGCCAGCAGCCGCCTCGGTGGACAGGGTGGCAATCAGCCCCAGCATTTT
>TRBV11-2|NA|TRBJ2-2|NA
CASSLGGNTGELFF
TGTGCCAGCAGCTTAGGAGGGAACACCGGGGAGCTGTTTTTT
>TRBV7-2|TRBD2|TRBJ2-5|once
CASSPWTSESETQYF
TGTGCCAGCAGTCCGTGGACTAGTGAGTCAGAGACCCAGTACTTC
>TRBV30|NA|TRBJ1-1|NA
CAWSGGTWAEAFF
TGTGCCTGGAGTGGAGGAACCTGGGCTGAAGCTTTCTTT